The 29 T cell receptor beta chains listed next were all sequenced from one sample in a study of technical replicates of blood from a handful of donors. TCRdb's copy holds only in-frame clones and misses some; the assay was immunoSEQ multiplex PCR. The sample includes about 91,000 clones, about 90% seen only once; the top ten take more than 0.25%. Sequencing was performed on T cells isolated from PBMCs. The receptors originated from a human donor in good health.

The chain links TRBV11-3 to TRBJ1-1; possible D gene TRBD1, 6 bases. V shed 5 bases and J shed 1 base, with 11 bases lying between them. This CDR3 is built from 14 residues. The germline gives CDR1 SGHNT, CDR2 YENEEA. CDR3 nucleotides: TGTGCCAGCAGCGCTCGGACAGAGAACACTGAAGCTTTCTTT. This sequence encodes CASSARTENTEAFF.

This sequence joins TRBV28 and TRBJ2-1; 7 bases line up with TRBD2. CDR1 MDHEN and CDR2 SYDVKM come from the germline V gene. The CDR3 is 17 residues long. V gave up 4 bases and J gave up 6 bases; unmatched junction bases: 15. CDR3 protein: CASSSGGLAPGINEQFF. CDR3 in DNA: TGTGCCAGCAGTTCCGGGGGGTTAGCCCCAGGTATCAATGAGCAGTTCTTC.

This chain links TRBV5-4 with TRBJ2-7; maybe TRBD2 (6 bases). With 1 base removed from V and 4 bases from J, the gap between germline ends came to 12 bases. CDR3 length: 14 residues. Germline V gene sequence: CDR1 SGHNT, CDR2 YYREEE (reference sequence). DNA for the CDR3: TGTGCCAGCAGCTTGTACGGGAGCTTTTACGAGCAGTACTTC. Translating gives CASSLYGSFYEQYF.

The chain couples TRBV28 to TRBJ2-4; 9 nucleotides match TRBD1. Per germline, CDR1 MDHEN and CDR2 SYDVKM. This CDR3 region has 15 residues. With 2 bases clipped from V and 9 bases from J, the junction kept 8 bases outside the gene matches. CDR3 region: CASSLGTGREGIQYF. CDR3 coding DNA: TGTGCCAGCAGTTTAGGGACAGGGAGGGAGGGCATTCAGTACTTC.

This chain connects TRBV5-5 to TRBJ2-2; tentative D call: TRBD1 (6 bases). CDR3 length: 16 residues. In germline, CDR1 is SGHKS, CDR2 YYEKEE (reference sequence). V dropped 3 bases and J dropped 4 bases, with 16 bases sitting between them. The CDR3 region is CASSSSGEVSTGELFF. CDR3 nucleotides: TGTGCCAGCAGCTCTTCAGGGGAAGTTAGCACCGGGGAGCTGTTTTTT.

The V and J genes are TRBV6-1 and TRBJ2-5; 7 bases align to TRBD1. This CDR3 is built from 14 residues. The germline CDR1 and CDR2 sequences are MNHNS and SASEGT. V was pared by 4 bases and J by 4 bases, with 6 bases of the junction left unmatched. The CDR3 sequence: CASSVPGGRETQYF. Written as DNA, the CDR3 is TGTGCCAGCAGTGTCCCAGGGGGACGAGAGACCCAGTACTTC.

V gene TRBV19 combines with J gene TRBJ1-4; no clear D gene. Germline CDR1 and CDR2: LNHDA and SQIVND (reference sequence). The CDR3 extends over 14 amino acids. Trimming cost V 10 bases and J 2 bases, with 14 bases left between them. Here the CDR3 reads CATSVGGTNEKLFF. CDR3 nucleotide sequence: TGTGCCACTTCCGTAGGAGGGACTAATGAAAAACTGTTTTTT.

This chain uses TRBV19 with TRBJ1-2, with TRBD1 identical over 7 bases. J lost 1 base, V lost 3 bases, and 2 bases had no gene match. The CDR3 length is 14 residues. The germline V gene encodes CDR1 LNHDA and CDR2 SQIVND (reference sequence). CDR3 nucleotides: TGTGCCAGTAGTATCGGGACAGATAACTATGGCTACACCTTC. Encoded protein: CASSIGTDNYGYTF.

Written as DNA, the CDR3 is TGTGCCAGTAGTACCGGACAGGGAACCTACGAGCAGTACTTC. As protein: CASSTGQGTYEQYF. The chain employs TRBV19 and TRBJ2-7, with 8 bases that match TRBD1. V shed 4 bases, J shed 2 bases, and the junction held 4 bases outside the gene matches. The CDR3 runs to 14 residues. Germline V gene lookup returns CDR1 LNHDA and CDR2 SQIVND (reference sequence).

The chain has TRBV5-1 and TRBJ2-7, with 8 bases lining up with TRBD2. CDR3 length: 15 amino acids. From germline, CDR1 is SGHRS and CDR2 YFSETQ. V trimming: 0 bases; J trimming: 3 bases; junction bases outside the gene matches: 5. The CDR3 coding sequence is TGCGCCAGCAGCTTGGCCGGGACTAGAAACTACGAGCAGTACTTC. This encodes CASSLAGTRNYEQYF.

This chain links TRBV6-5 with TRBJ1-2, with a weak D call TRBD1 (6 bases). This CDR3 spans 14 amino acids. Trimming removed 0 bases at V and 6 bases at J, with 11 bases between. Germline V CDR1 and CDR2: MNHEY, SVGAGI. This CDR3 reads CASSYSSRGNGYTF. The CDR3 DNA follows: TGTGCCAGCAGTTACTCATCCAGGGGCAATGGCTACACCTTC.

V usage is TRBV5-1 and J usage is TRBJ2-3; 9 nucleotides align to TRBD2. CDR3 length equals 17 residues. Germline CDR1 is SGHRS and CDR2 is YFSETQ. V shed 0 bases, J shed 4 bases, and the junction held 9 bases outside the gene matches. This chain's CDR3 is CASSLALAGAGPDTQYF. The CDR3 region has the DNA TGCGCCAGCAGCTTGGCCTTAGCGGGGGCGGGCCCAGATACGCAGTATTTT.

CDR3 coding DNA: TGTGCCAGCAGTAACCCTAGCGGGAGGTACGAGCAGTACTTC. Translating gives CASSNPSGRYEQYF. This chain connects TRBV27 to TRBJ2-7, with 11 bases identical to TRBD2. CDR1 and CDR2 from the germline V gene are MNHEY and SMNVEV (reference sequence). The CDR3 is 14 residues long. Trimming cost V 5 bases and J 4 bases; bases outside gene matches: 4.

Turning to this clone: The junction shows a germline mismatch at one end, possibly a read error. This rearrangement joins TRBV6-1 to TRBJ2-7; TRBD1 agrees at 7 bases. Germline CDR1 MNHNS, CDR2 SASEGT. The CDR3 loop spans 17 amino acids. The CDR3 sequence is CASSVGLQTGFSHEQYF. As DNA, the CDR3 is TGTGCCAGCAGTGTGGGGCTTCAGACAGGGTTCTCCCACGAGCAGTACTTC.

The CDR3 region is CASRRRVTQETQYF. In DNA, the CDR3 is TGCGCCAGCAGGCGTCGGGTGACTCAAGAGACCCAGTACTTC. The chain combines TRBV5-1 with TRBJ2-5, with D unresolved. The CDR3 totals 14 residues. V was trimmed by 5 bases and J by 2 bases, leaving 13 bases between them. Per germline, CDR1 SGHRS and CDR2 YFSETQ.

CDR3 amino acids: CASSPPGGSANTGELFF. In DNA, the CDR3 is TGTGCCAGCTCACCACCAGGAGGGTCCGCGAACACCGGGGAGCTGTTTTTT. The chain joins TRBV18 to TRBJ2-2; a weak D match, TRBD2 (6 bases). This CDR3 has 17 amino acids. Trimming removed 0 bases from V and 0 bases from J, with 11 bases in between. Germline V gene lookup returns CDR1 KGHSH and CDR2 LQKENI.

This chain connects TRBV19 to TRBJ2-7; maybe TRBD2 (6 bases). V was trimmed by 4 bases and J by 6 bases, leaving 13 bases between them. CDR1 is LNHDA, CDR2 SQIVND, per germline (reference sequence). This CDR3 comprises 13 residues. In nucleotides, the CDR3 is TGTGCCAGTAGTACCCAGACTAGGACCGAGCAGTACTTC. Translated, it gives CASSTQTRTEQYF.

Here the CDR3 reads CASTPEGSDTQYF. Written as DNA, the CDR3 is TGTGCCAGCACCCCCGAGGGCTCAGATACGCAGTATTTT. V usage is TRBV5-8 and J usage is TRBJ2-3; D might be TRBD2 (5 bases). The CDR3 consists of 13 residues. The germline V gene has CDR1 SGHTS and CDR2 YDEGEE. Trimming cost V 6 bases and J 4 bases, with 12 bases left between them.

This clone was detected once. V is TRBV6-4 and J is TRBJ2-1; no definite D call. V gave up 0 bases and J gave up 8 bases, with 14 bases separating them. The germline CDR1 and CDR2 sequences are MRHNA and SNTAGT. This CDR3 is 15 amino acids long. Here the CDR3 DNA reads TGTGCCAGCAGTGACTCGGTAGCCCCTCGGGATGAGCAGTTCTTC. Amino acid sequence: CASSDSVAPRDEQFF.

The chain joins TRBV6-1 to TRBJ2-7; TRBD2 matches 15 bases. After removal of 4 bases from V and 4 bases from J, the junction contained 5 bases not matched to a gene. Looked up from germline, CDR1 is MNHNS and CDR2 is SASEGT. The CDR3 extends over 16 amino acids. Written as DNA, the CDR3 is TGTGCCAGCAGTGCAAACGGACTAGCGGGAGGGTACGAGCAGTACTTC. Translating it yields CASSANGLAGGYEQYF.

The rearrangement links TRBV7-6 to TRBJ1-4; D possibly corresponds to TRBD1 (6 bases). Deletions cut 5 bases from V and 4 bases from J, with 14 bases between. The CDR3 totals 15 residues. CDR1 is SGHVS and CDR2 is FNYEAQ in the germline V gene. In DNA, the CDR3 is TGTGCCAGCAGCCGGGGGGGCAGTGATAATGAAAAACTGTTTTTT. This codes for CASSRGGSDNEKLFF.

The rearrangement joins TRBV5-1 to TRBJ2-1, with 8 bases aligning to TRBD1. In germline, CDR1 is SGHRS, CDR2 YFSETQ. This CDR3 spans 16 amino acids. Trimming took 3 bases from V and 7 from J; bases not matched to a gene: 12. The CDR3, as DNA: TGCGCCAGCAGCTCGGCGGGGTGGACAGGGATTAATGAGCAGTTCTTC. It yields the protein CASSSAGWTGINEQFF.

V and J are TRBV28 and TRBJ1-2, with 8 nucleotides matching TRBD1. V shed 5 bases and J 3 bases; nucleotides not matched to a gene: 5. The CDR3 is made up of 14 amino acids. Germline loops: CDR1 MDHEN, CDR2 SYDVKM. The CDR3 sequence: CASSRTGYDYGYTF. The CDR3 nucleotides read TGTGCCAGCAGTAGGACAGGGTACGACTATGGCTACACCTTC.

The rearrangement links TRBV19 to TRBJ2-7, with 9 positions matching TRBD1. There are 15 residues in the CDR3. With 6 bases clipped from V and 0 bases from J, the junction kept 6 bases outside the gene matches. Germline CDR1 and CDR2: LNHDA and SQIVND (reference sequence). In DNA, the CDR3 is TGTGCCAGTAGAAGAGGGACAGGGAGCTCCTACGAGCAGTACTTC. Residues: CASRRGTGSSYEQYF.

V gene TRBV6-1 combines with J gene TRBJ2-7, with D possibly being TRBD2 (5 bases). The CDR3 consists of 12 residues. The germline V and J ends were trimmed by 5 bases and 4 bases, with 9 bases remaining between them. Germline V gene sequence: CDR1 MNHNS, CDR2 SASEGT. CDR3 in DNA: TGTGCCAGCAGTCCGAGCGGATACGAGCAGTACTTC. Translation: CASSPSGYEQYF.

This clone was found once. The V call is TRBV5-1, the J call TRBJ2-7, with a tentative D call TRBD1 (6 bases). The CDR3 is made up of 14 amino acids. The V end lost 0 bases, the J end lost 2 bases, and 9 bases lay between the germline ends. Germline loops: CDR1 SGHRS, CDR2 YFSETQ. For the CDR3, the DNA is TGCGCCAGCAGCTTGGGTGGGGGCCCCTACGAGCAGTACTTC. This encodes CASSLGGGPYEQYF.

The chain couples TRBV5-1 to TRBJ2-7, with 7 positions matching TRBD2. With V trimmed by 4 bases and J by 7 bases, 17 bases remained unmatched. CDR1 and CDR2 from the germline V gene are SGHRS and YFSETQ. This CDR3 comprises 16 residues. The CDR3 sequence is CASSPSLGRELEEQYF. In DNA form, the CDR3 reads TGCGCCAGCAGCCCCTCACTGGGGCGGGAGTTAGAGGAGCAGTACTTC.

The chain links TRBV6-1 to TRBJ2-7; 9 bases align to TRBD2. With V trimmed by 3 bases and J by 6 bases, 9 bases remained unmatched. CDR3 length equals 15 residues. Germline loops: CDR1 MNHNS, CDR2 SASEGT. Here the CDR3 reads CASSDPSGGHGEQYF. The CDR3 region has the DNA TGTGCCAGCAGTGACCCCAGCGGGGGGCACGGCGAGCAGTACTTC.

V gene TRBV7-9 combines with J gene TRBJ2-1; 13 bases map to TRBD2. Trimming removed 9 bases from V and 7 bases from J; junction bases left unmatched: 6. Germline CDR1 SEHNR, CDR2 FQNEAQ (reference sequence). The CDR3 is 14 amino acids. The DNA of the CDR3 is TGTGCCAGTGACGGGACTAGCGGGGTAAATGAGCAGTTCTTC. Protein: CASDGTSGVNEQFF. Complete variable domain (other parts from reference TRBV7-9 and TRBJ2-1): DTGVSQNPRHKITKRGQNVTFRCDPISEHNRLYWYRQTLGQGPEFLTYFQNEAQLEKSRLLSDRFSAERPKGSFSTLEIQRTEQGDSAMYLCASDGTSGVNEQFFGPGTRLTVL.